This T cell receptor beta chain was sequenced in a study of blood T cell repertoires in COVID-19. Study summary: Some COVID-19 samples were acute and others convalescent; all came from the United States, Italy and Spain. PBMCs, B-cell-depleted T cells, or T cells provided the cDNA or gDNA that made up the material.

While infection was still active, Seattle patients were enrolled and then followed longitudinally. Authors' methods: Amplification with reference gene primers provided the estimates of nucleated cell counts. Clones were sequenced by immunoSEQ multiplex PCR, and TCRdb holds only the in-frame ones, with some missing. V and J calls and clone size are those listed in that table; D and trimming were worked out from the DNA. Here the sample spans 150,000 to 200,000 clones, approximately 80% being singletons. V was cut by 5 bases and J by 5 bases, with 7 bases left in between. Germline CDR1 SGHAT, CDR2 FQNNGV. This CDR3 comprises 12 residues.

The receptor comes from a woman aged 80 or older with COVID-19, enrolled during active disease. The sequencing sample was made of peripheral blood. J is TRBJ2-1 and V is TRBV11-2; no definite D call. Written as DNA, the CDR3 is TGTGCCAGCAGCCCACTAAACAATGAGCAGTTCTTC. This encodes CASSPLNNEQFF. Full variable domain (rest looked up from reference TRBV11-2 and TRBJ2-1): EAGVAQSPRYKIIEKRQSVAFWCNPISGHATLYWYQQILGQGPKLLIQFQNNGVVDDSQLPKDRFSAERLKGVDSTLKIQPAKLEDSAVYLCASSPLNNEQFFGPGTRLTVL.